This TCR beta chain was recovered during a study of MAIT cells during Salmonella Paratyphi A infection (TCRdb year 2017). With regard to the full study: Adult volunteers aged 18 to 60 swallowed one dose of 1-5x10^3 CFU of S. Paratyphi A strain NVGH308. Starting at diagnosis, the diagnosed volunteers took ciprofloxacin 500 mg twice daily for 14 days.

V lost 0 bases and J lost 5 bases, and the count of bases not matched to a germline gene is 9. The CDR3 sequence holds 15 residues, the cysteine and phenylalanine included. The sequence is cut down to CDR3 DNA, 45 bases in frame from base 1. CDR1 is given as DFQATT and CDR2 as SNEGSKA, both from the germline V gene (reference sequence). Paper-wide results and their limitations: Although the availability of volunteer samples limited sample sizes, the sizes were judged adequate for detecting differences between groups. MAIT cell TRBV usage was oligoclonal with a preference for TRBV20 and TRBV6, and infection did not appear to change this usage. Compared with healthy controls, diagnosed volunteers had more expansion or contraction among the top five MAIT clonotypes (about 0.5 versus 0.13), a finding that suggests the repertoire is reshaped by infection. A significant decrease in the space occupied by over-represented MAIT clonotypes was found from baseline to mid-infection (around 0.17 to 0.091), whereas no significant post-infection difference was found.

Library method: 5' RACE. TCRbeta was amplified in two rounds of PCR using Phusion High-Fidelity polymerase, and the primers added sample-specific barcodes. TCRbeta libraries were made through template-switch cDNA synthesis using SMARTScribe reverse transcriptase and a TRBC-specific primer. The barcoded samples were pooled and then prepared using the NEBNext Ultra DNA Library Prep Kit for Illumina. Libraries were sequenced on an Illumina MiSeq with the MiSeq reagent kit v2, 300 cycles. The study's own analysis went as follows. Reads were demultiplexed by barcode with Jemultiplexer and were aligned with MiTCR using default parameters. Non-functional sequences were filtered out with VDJtools, and clonotypes were defined by amino acid sequence, with frequencies based on assigned sequence reads. Clonal space homeostasis binned clonotypes by frequency as over-represented (0.05-1), large, medium and small. Using fastp at Q25 and MiXCR, TCRdb reprocessed the public reads and kept productive beta chains. Each CDR3 protein appears once, grouped with its most common genes and DNA. In this record, the V and J calls reflect TCRdb's handling and not the investigators' own analysis. This sample holds roughly 710 distinct CDR3 sequences; approximately 17% were observed only once. The top ten hold roughly a third of the sample.

This clonotype is judged medium-sized (0.01 to 0.1%). This receptor's antigen is unknown. No base qualities exist here, and no much larger clone lies one base off it. The time point label on this specimen signifies: mid-infection, around enteric fever diagnosis. MAIT cells were defined as Valpha7.2+ CD161+ T cells and identified and sorted by flow cytometry. Circulating MAIT cell TCRbeta repertoires were profiled longitudinally in about six volunteers in whom enteric fever developed after controlled oral challenge with live Salmonella Paratyphi A. Each diagnosed volunteer contributed MAIT cell samples at pre-infection, mid-infection and post-infection timepoints. Enteric fever was diagnosed as Paratyphi A bacteremia and/or persistent fever above 38 °C lasting more than 12 hours. Infection was diagnosed in challenged volunteers between day 4 and day 7 after challenge. For RNA extraction, between 5,000 and 10,000 MAIT cells per sample were sorted directly into RNAqueous-Micro lysis buffer. Lymphoprep gradient centrifugation was used to isolate peripheral blood mononuclear cells from blood samples and leukocyte cones. Cell sorting used a BD FACSAria Fusion or BD FACSAria III sorter.

Sequencing used MAIT cells from blood, obtained at the middle sampling point of the challenge study. The receptor comes from a person aged 18 to 75 who was deliberately infected with Salmonella Paratyphi A in a paratyphoid fever challenge study. The rearrangement joined TRBV20-1 to TRBJ2-5; 7 bases in the junction line up with TRBD2. The sequenced DNA is TGCAGTGCTAGAGAAGCGGGAAATGAAGTTGAGACCCAGTACTTC. It specifies CSAREAGNEVETQYF.